This entry lists 32 T cell receptor beta chains sequenced from one sample in a study of blood T cell repertoires in COVID-19. Sequencing was performed with immunoSEQ multiplex PCR; in TCRdb, only in-frame clones are kept and a portion is missing. The repertoire holds 350,000 to 450,000 clones, with about 88% as singletons. Sequences were obtained from PBMCs or T cells enriched from blood (not recorded which). These receptors originate from a young woman who had been exposed to COVID-19.

The rearrangement links TRBV28 to TRBJ2-1, with 7 bases fitting TRBD1. Losses at the gene ends were 4 bases for V and 4 bases for J; bases not matched to a gene: 7. The CDR3 extends over 15 amino acids. From germline, CDR1 is MDHEN and CDR2 SYDVKM. CDR3 amino acids: CASSSRQGLYNEQFF. CDR3 nucleotide sequence: TGTGCCAGCAGTTCCCGACAGGGATTATACAATGAGCAGTTCTTC.

This chain joins TRBV7-2 and TRBJ1-4; D uncertain. This CDR3 has 16 amino acids. Germline V gene lookup returns CDR1 SGHTA and CDR2 FQGNSA. Deletions cut 5 bases from V and 0 bases from J, with 13 bases between. CDR3 amino acids: CASSNYPTATNEKLFF. The CDR3 nucleotides are TGTGCCAGCAGCAACTATCCTACTGCAACTAATGAAAAACTGTTTTTT.

This clone has only one observation. The chain combines TRBV6-2 or TRBV6-3 with TRBJ1-5; maybe TRBD1 (6 bases). There are 14 residues in the CDR3. Germline V CDR1 and CDR2: MNHEY, SVGEGT. V lost 5 bases and J 3 bases, leaving 11 bases between the germline ends. CDR3 nucleotides: TGTGCCAGCAGTCTCGGACAGAACAATCAGCCCCAGCATTTT. It codes for CASSLGQNNQPQHF.

The chain has TRBV4-1 and TRBJ2-5, with TRBD2 matching over 7 bases. The CDR3 extends over 15 amino acids. Germline trimming cut 1 base from V and 7 bases from J; bases unmatched to any gene: 9. Germline assignment: CDR1 MGHRA and CDR2 YSYEKL. The chain's CDR3 is CASSQGGGDSGTQYF. As DNA, the CDR3 is TGCGCCAGCAGCCAAGGTGGGGGGGACTCAGGGACCCAGTACTTC.

This chain joins TRBV15 and TRBJ2-5, with D possibly being TRBD2 (6 bases). This CDR3 spans 15 amino acids. Germline V CDR1 and CDR2: LNHNV, YYDKDF (reference sequence). V shed 0 bases and J shed 1 base, with 9 bases lying between them. CDR3 sequence reads: CATSREAGRQETQYF. CDR3 bases: TGTGCCACCAGCAGAGAGGCGGGGCGCCAAGAGACCCAGTACTTC.

CDR3 nucleotide sequence: TGCGCCAGCAGCCCTGGGGACAGTGATTCACCCCTCCACTTT. It yields the protein CASSPGDSDSPLHF. The V and J genes are TRBV5-1 and TRBJ1-6, with TRBD1 identical over 7 bases. V was pared by 4 bases and J by 8 bases, with 6 bases of the junction left unmatched. From germline, CDR1 is SGHRS and CDR2 YFSETQ. The CDR3 covers 14 residues.

The chain recombines TRBV6-5 with TRBJ1-2; the match to TRBD1 covers 7 bases. V gave up 6 bases and J gave up 2 bases; unmatched junction bases: 6. The germline CDR1 and CDR2 sequences are MNHEY and SVGAGI. This CDR3 comprises 14 residues. The CDR3 reads CASRRDRANYGYTF. The CDR3 DNA is TGTGCCAGCAGGCGAGACAGGGCAAACTATGGCTACACCTTC.

J is TRBJ1-2 and V is TRBV7-2; D is ambiguous. From germline, CDR1 is SGHTA and CDR2 FQGNSA. Trimming pared 2 bases from V and 5 bases from J, leaving 12 bases between. The CDR3 covers 14 residues. CDR3 in amino acids: CASSLKSSTYGYTF. In DNA form, the CDR3 reads TGTGCCAGCAGCTTAAAATCCAGTACGTATGGCTACACCTTC.

This chain uses TRBV18 with TRBJ2-1; TRBD1 might be the D (5 bases). CDR3 length: 12 amino acids. Per the germline V gene, CDR1 is KGHSH and CDR2 is LQKENI. Trimming removed 1 base at V and 10 bases at J, with 8 bases between. CDR3 sequence reads: CASSPLQVEQFF. CDR3 DNA sequence: TGTGCCAGCTCACCACTACAGGTCGAGCAGTTCTTC.

J is TRBJ1-6 and V is TRBV28, with 8 bases identical to TRBD1. This CDR3 comprises 16 residues. Germline CDR1 is MDHEN and CDR2 is SYDVKM. After removal of 5 bases from V and 4 bases from J, the junction contained 7 bases not matched to a gene. CDR3 loop: CASSNRDRLYNSPLHF. The CDR3 DNA is TGTGCCAGCAGTAACCGGGACAGGCTTTATAATTCACCCCTCCACTTT.

In this sample, this clone turned up a few times. The chain uses TRBV3-1 (or the pseudogene TRBV3-2) and TRBJ1-5; possibly TRBD1 for D (6 bases). V was trimmed by 1 base and J by 7 bases, leaving 11 bases between them. This CDR3 contains 14 residues. Germline-derived CDR1 and CDR2 are LGHDT and YNNKEL (reference sequence). CDR3 nucleotides: TGTGCCAGCAGCCAAGCGCAGGGGACCCAGCCCCAGCATTTT. Protein: CASSQAQGTQPQHF.

J is TRBJ1-6 and V is TRBV7-9; 8 positions agree with TRBD1. The V segment lost 2 bases and the J segment 13 bases; nucleotides outside the gene matches: 4. In germline, CDR1 is SEHNR, CDR2 FQNEAQ (reference sequence). There are 13 residues in the CDR3. The CDR3 spells CASSLRDRGPLHF. The CDR3 DNA reads TGTGCCAGCAGCTTAAGAGACAGGGGCCCCCTCCACTTT.

The V gene is TRBV27, the J gene TRBJ2-7; 12 bases align to TRBD2. The CDR3 length is 17 residues. The ends lost 2 bases at V and 0 bases at J; junction bases unmatched: 5. The germline V gene has CDR1 MNHEY and CDR2 SMNVEV (reference sequence). CDR3 in amino acids: CASSLTWTSGTSYEQYF. The DNA of the CDR3 is TGTGCCAGCAGTTTAACTTGGACTAGCGGGACCTCCTACGAGCAGTACTTC.

This clone appeared a single time. The V call is TRBV6-2 or TRBV6-3, the J call TRBJ1-3; no clear D. The V end lost 6 bases, the J end lost 0 bases, and 9 bases lay between the germline ends. Per the germline V gene, CDR1 is MNHEY and CDR2 is SVGEGT. The CDR3 sequence is 14 residues long. CDR3 DNA sequence: TGTGCCAGCAGCCCGGCCGCCTCTGGAAACACCATATATTTT. It encodes CASSPAASGNTIYF.

The J gene is TRBJ2-7, the V gene TRBV15; 11 bases line up with TRBD1. Germline loops: CDR1 LNHNV, CDR2 YYDKDF (reference sequence). CDR3 length: 16 residues. The junction had 13 bases not matched to a gene; V was cut back by 5 bases and J by 7 bases. The CDR3 DNA sequence: TGTGCCACCAGCTCTGGACAGGGGGCGCGAACAGAGGAGCAGTACTTC. Protein: CATSSGQGARTEEQYF.

DNA for the CDR3: TGTGCCAGCAGCTTGGGGGCTCCACTGAACACTGAAGCTTTCTTT. Protein sequence: CASSLGAPLNTEAFF. The chain uses TRBV7-9 and TRBJ1-1, with D possibly being TRBD1 (6 bases). The CDR3 runs to 15 residues. Trimming removed 3 bases at V and 0 bases at J, with 11 bases between. The germline V gene has CDR1 SEHNR and CDR2 FQNEAQ (reference sequence).

The chain joins TRBV7-9 to TRBJ2-7; D possibly corresponds to TRBD2 (7 bases). V gave up 5 bases and J gave up 3 bases, with 14 bases separating them. The CDR3 is made up of 14 amino acids. CDR1 and CDR2 (germline): SEHNR, FQNEAQ (reference sequence). The CDR3 DNA sequence: TGTGCCAGCAGCCCTCGGGGGGCCATCTACGAGCAGTACTTC. Translation gives CASSPRGAIYEQYF.

The chain couples TRBV19 to TRBJ2-1; TRBD1 aligns across 8 bases. V lost 0 bases, J lost 7 bases, and 20 bases stayed unmatched. Looked up from germline, CDR1 is LNHDA and CDR2 is SQIVND (reference sequence). The CDR3 has 20 amino acids. DNA for the CDR3: TGTGCCAGTAGTATAGATTTCCGAAGCATAGGGACAGGTAGAACGAATGAGCAGTTCTTC. Translation: CASSIDFRSIGTGRTNEQFF.

The chain uses TRBV20-1 and TRBJ2-7; D is undetermined. Trimming left V 8 bases short and J 0 bases short, with 8 bases between. Germline CDR1 and CDR2: DFQATT and SNEGSKA (reference sequence). The CDR3 totals 11 residues. Written as DNA, the CDR3 is TGCAGTTACTTAAGCTCCTACGAGCAGTACTTC. Translated: CSYLSSYEQYF.

The genes are TRBV30 and TRBJ2-7, with TRBD1 identical over 7 bases. The V and J ends lost 3 bases and 6 bases, in that order; junction bases with no gene match: 8. In germline, CDR1 is GTSNPN, CDR2 SVGIG (reference sequence). This CDR3 spans 13 amino acids. DNA of the CDR3: TGTGCCTGGAGAAGGGGGCAGGACACCGAGCAGTACTTC. This translates into CAWRRGQDTEQYF.

CDR3: CASSQDPSVAGGTDTQYF. The CDR3 coding sequence is TGCGCCAGCAGCCAAGATCCGTCAGTAGCGGGGGGCACAGATACGCAGTATTTT. The rearrangement uses TRBV4-3 and TRBJ2-3, with 9 bases identical to TRBD2. Trimming cost V 0 bases and J 1 base; bases outside gene matches: 8. Germline V gives CDR1 LGHNA, CDR2 YSLEER. The CDR3 has 18 amino acids.

This chain uses TRBV5-5 with TRBJ2-7; the D gene is possibly TRBD2 (5 bases). V was shortened by 3 bases and J by 0 bases, with 13 bases between the two germline ends. The CDR3 runs to 15 residues. CDR1 and CDR2 from the germline V gene are SGHKS and YYEKEE (reference sequence). DNA for the CDR3: TGTGCCAGCAGCTCCGAGGGCTTGAGCTCCTACGAGCAGTACTTC. Amino acids: CASSSEGLSSYEQYF. Combining the CDR3 with reference TRBV5-5 and TRBJ2-7 gives the whole variable domain DAGVTQSPTHLIKTRGQQVTLRCSPISGHKSVSWYQQVLGQGPQFIFQYYEKEERGRGNFPDRFSARQFPNYSSELNVNALLLGDSALYLCASSSEGLSSYEQYFGPGTRLTVT.

CDR3 sequence reads: CASSFPGLAGVETQYF. In DNA form, the CDR3 reads TGTGCCAGCAGCTTTCCGGGACTAGCGGGGGTGGAGACCCAGTACTTC. V is TRBV5-4 and J is TRBJ2-5, with 14 positions matching TRBD2. The germline V gene encodes CDR1 SGHNT and CDR2 YYREEE (reference sequence). After removal of 2 bases from V and 5 bases from J, the junction contained 5 bases not matched to a gene. The CDR3 loop spans 16 amino acids.

The chain couples TRBV7-2 to TRBJ2-3; 7 bases match TRBD2. This CDR3 contains 18 residues. With 6 bases clipped from V and 5 bases from J, the junction kept 20 bases outside the gene matches. Germline CDR1 SGHTA, CDR2 FQGNSA. For the CDR3, the DNA is TGTGCCAGCAGTCCAAGGCCTGGGGCTAGCGGACGGGTAGATACGCAGTATTTT. Protein: CASSPRPGASGRVDTQYF.

The chain recombines TRBV18 with TRBJ1-5, with D maybe TRBD1 (6 bases). The CDR3 is made up of 15 amino acids. Germline CDR1 and CDR2: KGHSH and LQKENI. Trimming cost V 3 bases and J 4 bases, with 13 bases left between them. The CDR3 loop reads CASSPNQGRNQPQHF. CDR3 sequence (DNA): TGTGCCAGCTCACCTAACCAGGGGCGGAATCAGCCCCAGCATTTT.

The gene calls are TRBV5-4 and TRBJ2-1; 11 bases line up with TRBD2. Unmatched junction bases numbered 3, after V lost 2 bases and J lost 5 bases. Germline V lookup: CDR1 SGHNT, CDR2 YYREEE (reference sequence). The CDR3 length is 15 residues. CDR3 in amino acids: CASSFSSGGNNEQFF. DNA of the CDR3: TGTGCCAGCAGCTTTTCTAGCGGGGGGAACAATGAGCAGTTCTTC.

The V and J genes are TRBV10-3 and TRBJ2-1; 11 bases fit TRBD1. Germline CDR1 is ENHRY and CDR2 is SYGVKD. CDR3 size: 15 residues. The V gene end was trimmed by 1 base and the J gene end by 9 bases; junction bases not matched to a gene: 5. CDR3: CAISEWTGGGGEQFF. The DNA of the CDR3 is TGTGCCATCAGTGAGTGGACAGGGGGCGGGGGTGAGCAGTTCTTC.

The rearrangement uses TRBV2 and TRBJ2-7; 8 bases map to TRBD1. Germline trimming cut 11 bases from V and 1 base from J; bases unmatched to any gene: 10. The CDR3 is made up of 14 amino acids. CDR1 and CDR2 (germline): SNHLY, FYNNEI. For the CDR3, the DNA is TGTGCCGCAGCAGAACAGGGGGGTTCCTACGAGCAGTACTTC. Its translation: CAAAEQGGSYEQYF.

V and J are TRBV25-1 and TRBJ2-3; TRBD2 matches 13 bases. The CDR3 contains 17 residues. Trimming removed 1 base from V and 4 bases from J; junction bases left unmatched: 5. Per germline, CDR1 MGHDK and CDR2 SYGVNS. The CDR3 DNA is TGTGCCAGCAGTGAATGGAGGACTAGCGGGGGCGCAGATACGCAGTATTTT. Amino acids: CASSEWRTSGGADTQYF.

The chain links TRBV6-5 to TRBJ1-2, with 7 bases lining up with TRBD1. The CDR3 runs 13 residues. V shed 11 bases, J shed 4 bases, and the junction held 10 bases outside the gene matches. Germline-derived CDR1 and CDR2 are MNHEY and SVGAGI. The CDR3 coding sequence is TGTGCCCTCTCGCCAGGGGACAGCTATGGCTACACCTTC. Amino acid sequence: CALSPGDSYGYTF.

The chain has TRBV20-1 and TRBJ1-2, with unresolved D. Germline CDR1 and CDR2: DFQATT and SNEGSKA (reference sequence). The CDR3 extends over 14 amino acids. V lost 3 bases and J 8 bases, leaving 19 bases between the germline ends. The CDR3: CSASPRGAGGGYTF. The CDR3 bases are TGCAGTGCTAGTCCACGGGGAGCAGGTGGCGGCTACACCTTC.

The chain combines TRBV9 with TRBJ2-7; D gene uncertain. The V end lost 4 bases, the J end lost 7 bases, and 12 bases lay between the germline ends. The CDR3 runs 12 residues. Germline V lookup: CDR1 SGDLS, CDR2 YYNGEE. The CDR3 DNA reads TGTGCCAGCAGCCCTTCTGGGCCTGAGCAGTACTTC. Residues: CASSPSGPEQYF.